The entry below gives a single T cell receptor (beta chain) sequence along with its context. Its target is not known. The sample is drawn from a study of T cells expressing NK-cell markers. Study details: In sorted CD3+CD56+NKG2C+, CD3+CD56+NKG2C- and CD3+CD56-NKG2C+ T cells, TCR beta repertoires were obtained.

The CDR3 loop spans 16 amino acids. The germline gives CDR1 SEHNR, CDR2 FQNEAQ (reference sequence). Study-level points and caveats: Whether expanded NKG2C+ T cell clones were HCMV specific stayed uncertain.

TCRdb reprocessed the 5' RACE reads; each CDR3 protein has one entry and no DNA is given. This table lists roughly 390,000 distinct CDR3 sequences. The chain combines TRBV7-9 with TRBJ2-1; TCRdb reports TRBD2, a call that lacks DNA to check it against. The sequence was collected from a woman between 45 and 60 years old in good health. The material sequenced was blood T cells: a sorted CD56 or NKG2C T cell subset, CD4+ or CD8+ T cells, or bulk PBMC T cells (not recorded which). CDR3 sequence reads: CASIQSGSSSYNEQFF. The entire variable domain, with the rest obtained from reference TRBV7-9 and TRBJ2-1, is as follows: DTGVSQNPRHKITKRGQNVTFRCDPISEHNRLYWYRQTLGQGPEFLTYFQNEAQLEKSRLLSDRFSAERPKGSFSTLEIQRTEQGDSAMYLCASIQSGSSSYNEQFFGPGTRLTVL.